This T cell receptor (beta chain) was identified in a study of cytomegalovirus exposure and HLA in healthy donors. Study in general: Among over 350 genotyped donors, 80% to 90% fell in the Caucasian-associated ancestry cluster.

The CDR3 covers 16 residues. Germline assignment: CDR1 MNHEY and CDR2 SVGAGI. V was shortened by 4 bases and J by 5 bases, with 18 bases between the two germline ends. Study-level points and caveats: The number of N-insertions in an Asian-associated ancestry cluster was reportedly below the roughly 670-donor mean in a later analysis.

In the PCR, 60 Vbeta and 13 Jbeta primers were used. Original analysis: About 9.9 million shared chains were among around 80 million unique TCR beta chains counted in a later analysis. The repertoire was sequenced with immunoSEQ multiplex PCR; TCRdb's copy has only in-frame clones and lacks some. That table furnishes V, J and clone size, whereas the DNA furnished D and trimming. The sample comprises roughly 150,000 clones, approximately 70% of which are singletons, and about 2% rests with the top ten. Note on this clone: Its antigen is not identified.

Material for sequencing was PBMCs. The V and J genes are TRBV6-5 and TRBJ1-5; D is perhaps TRBD1 (5 bases). This TCR came from an older woman in good health and CMV-seropositive. In nucleotides, the CDR3 is TGTGCCAGCAGTTCCCTCGGGGGGGGGAAGGATCAGCCCCAGCATTTT. It specifies CASSSLGGGKDQPQHF.